These 28 T cell receptor beta chains were sequenced from one sample in a study of T cell changes during pregnancy in multiple sclerosis. Measured with immunoSEQ multiplex PCR; TCRdb has only the in-frame clones, and not every one. The table lists about 40,000 clones, just over 90% of them singletons. The sample in question was CD4+ T cells from peripheral blood mononuclear cells, obtained in the third trimester of pregnancy. These TCRs come from a female donor with multiple sclerosis, enrolled in a pregnancy study.

The chain uses TRBV6-9 and TRBJ2-1; D not resolved. There are 16 residues in the CDR3. Trimming cost V 2 bases and J 2 bases, with 13 bases left between them. Germline CDR1 MNHGY, CDR2 SVAAGI. CDR3 in amino acids: CASSYARIVTYNEQFF. In nucleotides, the CDR3 is TGTGCCAGCAGTTATGCGAGGATAGTCACCTACAATGAGCAGTTCTTC.

The chain carries TRBV7-2 and TRBJ2-7, with D tentatively TRBD2 (6 bases). Looked up from germline, CDR1 is SGHTA and CDR2 is FQGNSA. This CDR3 spans 15 amino acids. The ends were cut back, 4 bases at V and 6 bases at J, with 19 bases in the middle. The CDR3 here is CASSSSPGGLGEQYF. CDR3 nucleotides: TGTGCCAGCAGCTCAAGCCCCGGGGGTCTGGGCGAGCAGTACTTC.

V usage is TRBV5-1 and J usage is TRBJ2-7, with D perhaps matching TRBD2 (6 bases). Germline V CDR1 and CDR2: SGHRS, YFSETQ. CDR3 length: 17 amino acids. Trimming removed 0 bases at V and 2 bases at J, with 18 bases between. The CDR3 loop is CASSLAGTHGGPYEQYF. CDR3 bases: TGCGCCAGCAGCTTGGCCGGGACCCACGGAGGGCCCTACGAGCAGTACTTC. Variable domain in full (rest from reference TRBV5-1 and TRBJ2-7): KAGVTQTPRYLIKTRGQQVTLSCSPISGHRSVSWYQQTPGQGLQFLFEYFSETQRNKGNFPGRFSGRQFSNSRSEMNVSTLELGDSALYLCASSLAGTHGGPYEQYFGPGTRLTVT.

The chain employs TRBV9 and TRBJ2-2; a possible D gene is TRBD1 (6 bases). The CDR3 length is 14 residues. The V end lost 0 bases, the J end lost 6 bases, and 9 bases lay between the germline ends. Looked up from germline, CDR1 is SGDLS and CDR2 is YYNGEE. For the CDR3, the DNA is TGTGCCAGCAGCGTAGGGGGGCCGGCCGGGGAGCTGTTTTTT. As protein: CASSVGGPAGELFF. Supplemented by reference TRBV9 and TRBJ2-2, the full variable domain reads DSGVTQTPKHLITATGQRVTLRCSPRSGDLSVYWYQQSLDQGLQFLIQYYNGEERAKGNILERFSAQQFPDLHSELNLSSLELGDSALYFCASSVGGPAGELFFGEGSRLTVL.

This clone was recorded a few times. The chain links TRBV18 to TRBJ1-2; a weak D match, TRBD1 (5 bases). Germline CDR1 is KGHSH and CDR2 is LQKENI. This CDR3 is built from 12 residues. V was cut by 6 bases and J by 6 bases, with 11 bases left in between. CDR3 residues: CASSHSGDGYTF. CDR3 DNA sequence: TGTGCCAGCTCCCACTCGGGGGATGGCTACACCTTC.

The CDR3 nucleotides are TGTGCCAGCAGCCGTTTCAGCGACCTGAACACTGAAGCTTTCTTT. Protein product: CASSRFSDLNTEAFF. The chain recombines TRBV6-6 with TRBJ1-1, with D hard to call. There are 15 residues in the CDR3. V lost 6 bases, J lost 0 bases, and 14 bases lay in between. Germline V gene sequence: CDR1 MNHNY, CDR2 SVGAGI (reference sequence).

The CDR3: CSASNTGELFF. The CDR3 bases are TGCAGCGCCTCGAACACCGGGGAGCTGTTTTTT. The chain carries TRBV29-1 and TRBJ2-2, with D unresolved. V gave up 7 bases and J gave up 0 bases, with 3 bases separating them. Germline CDR1 and CDR2: SQVTM and ANQGSEA. This CDR3 spans 11 amino acids.

The chain couples TRBV5-1 to TRBJ2-5, with 9 positions matching TRBD1. The DNA matches TRBJ2-7 better at its end, which makes the J call doubtful. The germline gives CDR1 SGHRS, CDR2 YFSETQ. The CDR3 has 16 amino acids. The CDR3 is CASSLGRGTGISEQYF. The DNA for the CDR3 is TGCGCCAGCAGCTTGGGACGCGGGACAGGGATTTCCGAGCAGTACTTC.

Turning to this clone: The junction and the germline gene differ at one end; a read error may be behind it. The CDR3 sequence: CASRLNVGGDEKLFF. For the CDR3, the DNA is TGCGCCAGCCGCTTAAACGTGGGAGGGGATGAAAAACTGTTTTTT. The chain combines TRBV5-1 with TRBJ1-4; a possible D gene is TRBD1 (5 bases). This CDR3 comprises 15 residues. Germline V lookup: CDR1 SGHRS, CDR2 YFSETQ.

The sample holds one count of this clone. V gene TRBV7-9 combines with J gene TRBJ2-3; D remains unclear. CDR1 and CDR2 (germline): SEHNR, FQNEAQ (reference sequence). This CDR3 has 16 amino acids. V lost 5 bases and J 0 bases, leaving 15 bases between the germline ends. CDR3 sequence reads: CASSPPVRPSTDTQYF. The CDR3 DNA reads as TGTGCCAGCAGCCCTCCCGTCAGGCCGAGCACAGATACGCAGTATTTT.

The chain links TRBV21-1 to TRBJ1-5. TRBV21-1 is a listed pseudogene. The CDR3 is 15 residues long. CDR3 nucleotides: TGTGCCAGCAATACCAGCGGGGGATGCAATCAGCCCCAGCATTTT. Its translation: CASNTSGGCNQPQHF.

The chain employs TRBV5-4 and TRBJ2-6, with D possibly being TRBD2 (5 bases). Germline CDR1 and CDR2: SGHNT and YYREEE (reference sequence). V was clipped by 1 base and J by 4 bases, with 12 bases between them. This CDR3 spans 16 amino acids. CDR3 DNA: TGTGCCAGCAGCTTGCGGGGAGTTGGAGGGGCCAACGTCCTGACTTTC. As protein: CASSLRGVGGANVLTF.

This chain connects TRBV19 to TRBJ2-1, with TRBD1 matching over 9 bases. The V gene's germline CDR1 is LNHDA and CDR2 SQIVND (reference sequence). Trimming removed 1 base from V and 3 bases from J; junction bases left unmatched: 4. This CDR3 has 16 residues. CDR3 sequence (DNA): TGTGCCAGTAGTATAGCGGGACAGGGCCACTACAATGAGCAGTTCTTC. Encoded protein: CASSIAGQGHYNEQFF.

The genes are TRBV30 and TRBJ1-2; D remains ambiguous. CDR1 and CDR2 (germline): GTSNPN, SVGIG (reference sequence). This CDR3 is 12 amino acids long. V was trimmed by 4 bases and J by 0 bases, leaving 6 bases between them. Written as DNA, the CDR3 is TGTGCCTGGAATCAGGCTAACTATGGCTACACCTTC. Protein: CAWNQANYGYTF.

The chain is built from TRBV15 and TRBJ2-1; 7 bases match TRBD2. Trimming removed 5 bases from V and 9 bases from J; junction bases left unmatched: 13. Per germline, CDR1 LNHNV and CDR2 YYDKDF (reference sequence). The CDR3 runs 15 residues. The CDR3 spells CATSPREAGAGEQFF. The CDR3 DNA sequence: TGTGCCACCAGCCCCCGGGAGGCTGGGGCGGGTGAGCAGTTCTTC.

This clone was seen a few times. J is TRBJ2-7 and V is TRBV2, with a possible D match to TRBD2 (6 bases). CDR3 length equals 12 residues. Per germline, CDR1 SNHLY and CDR2 FYNNEI. Trimming cost V 6 bases and J 6 bases, with 12 bases left between them. CDR3 loop: CASRTGTREQYF. CDR3 nucleotides: TGTGCCAGCAGGACGGGGACTCGCGAGCAGTACTTC.

The chain joins TRBV5-1 to TRBJ2-1; TRBD2 agrees at 10 bases. V shed 1 base, J shed 4 bases, and the junction held 8 bases outside the gene matches. Germline V lookup: CDR1 SGHRS, CDR2 YFSETQ. The CDR3 has 17 residues. DNA for the CDR3: TGCGCCAGCAGCTTGCTGGCTAGCGGGAGTTCTTACAATGAGCAGTTCTTC. Residues: CASSLLASGSSYNEQFF.

This chain joins TRBV27 and TRBJ2-2; no clear D gene. The CDR3 runs to 13 residues. Per germline, CDR1 MNHEY and CDR2 SMNVEV (reference sequence). V dropped 4 bases and J dropped 5 bases, with 8 bases sitting between them. CDR3 in amino acids: CASSSPFTGELFF. The CDR3 region has the DNA TGTGCCAGCAGTTCTCCCTTTACCGGGGAGCTGTTTTTT.

The chain is built from TRBV5-1 and TRBJ1-1, with 7 bases aligning to TRBD1. Unmatched junction bases numbered 8, after V lost 5 bases and J lost 4 bases. This CDR3 spans 14 amino acids. Germline V gives CDR1 SGHRS, CDR2 YFSETQ. The CDR3 coding sequence is TGCGCCAGCAGGCGAACTACAGGGGCCACTGAAGCTTTCTTT. It translates to CASRRTTGATEAFF.

The rearrangement links TRBV6-4 to TRBJ1-1; D remains ambiguous. Germline V gene lookup returns CDR1 MRHNA and CDR2 SNTAGT. V lost 4 bases and J lost 2, with 8 bases in between. The length of the CDR3 is 13 residues. CDR3 amino acids: CASSAQVNTEAFF. The CDR3 DNA follows: TGTGCCAGCAGTGCTCAGGTTAACACTGAAGCTTTCTTT.

The chain joins TRBV7-9 to TRBJ2-4; 7 nucleotides agree with TRBD2. The CDR3 loop spans 17 amino acids. Germline CDR1 and CDR2: SEHNR and FQNEAQ (reference sequence). Trimming took 3 bases from V and 0 from J; bases not matched to a gene: 8. Here the CDR3 reads CASSFELAGEAKNIQYF. CDR3 coding DNA: TGTGCCAGCAGCTTCGAGTTGGCGGGAGAAGCCAAAAACATTCAGTACTTC.

The chain links TRBV7-8 to TRBJ2-1, with TRBD1 matching 7 bases. V shed 5 bases, J shed 3 bases, and the junction held 7 bases outside the gene matches. The CDR3 contains 15 residues. Germline V CDR1 and CDR2: SGHVS, FQNEAQ. Here the CDR3 reads CASSPTRDSYNEQFF. CDR3 DNA: TGTGCCAGCAGCCCAACCCGGGACAGCTACAATGAGCAGTTCTTC.

The rearrangement uses TRBV2 and TRBJ2-1, with 14 bases fitting TRBD2. The ends lost 4 bases at V and 7 bases at J; junction bases unmatched: 9. The germline V gene has CDR1 SNHLY and CDR2 FYNNEI. The CDR3 loop spans 17 amino acids. The chain's CDR3 is CASSVRLAGGPVNEQFF. DNA of the CDR3: TGTGCCAGCAGTGTTAGACTAGCGGGGGGGCCGGTGAATGAGCAGTTCTTC. The whole variable domain, filled in from reference TRBV2 and TRBJ2-1, reads EPEVTQTPSHQVTQMGQEVILRCVPISNHLYFYWYRQILGQKVEFLVSFYNNEISEKSEIFDDQFSVERPDGSNFTLKIRSTKLEDSAMYFCASSVRLAGGPVNEQFFGPGTRLTVL.

In regard to this clone: This sample also contains other DNA sequences that code for the same CDR3. The CDR3 DNA reads TGCGCCAGCAGCTTGGGACAGGGTAATTCACCCCTCCACTTT. Translation: CASSLGQGNSPLHF. The rearrangement links TRBV5-1 to TRBJ1-6, with 7 bases matching TRBD1. Germline-derived CDR1 and CDR2 are SGHRS and YFSETQ. This CDR3 is 14 amino acids long. Unmatched junction bases numbered 0, after V lost 0 bases and J lost 6 bases.

V is TRBV21-1 and J is TRBJ2-7; the table's D call TRBD1 went unverified against the DNA. TRBV21-1 constitutes a pseudogene. The CDR3 sequence is 15 residues long. CDR3 residues: CASSKFRQLSDEQYF. The CDR3 coding sequence is TGTGCCAGCAGCAAATTTCGACAGCTCTCCGACGAGCAGTACTTC.

The rearrangement links TRBV5-5 to TRBJ1-6; weak D call: TRBD1 (5 bases). The CDR3 loop spans 15 amino acids. V was cut by 2 bases and J by 6 bases, with 12 bases left in between. The germline V gene has CDR1 SGHKS and CDR2 YYEKEE (reference sequence). CDR3: CASSFTTEFNSPLHF. The DNA for the CDR3 is TGTGCCAGCAGCTTTACGACAGAATTTAATTCACCCCTCCACTTT.

V gene TRBV19 combines with J gene TRBJ2-3; 7 bases line up with TRBD2. Per the germline V gene, CDR1 is LNHDA and CDR2 is SQIVND (reference sequence). This CDR3 has 16 residues. J gave up 6 bases and V 5 bases, and 14 bases lay outside the gene matches. The CDR3 nucleotides are TGTGCCAGTAGTCCCTGGGGACTATCATCTGGGGATACGCAGTATTTT. This translates into CASSPWGLSSGDTQYF.

The chain combines TRBV5-4 with TRBJ1-5; unclear D gene. Germline CDR1 reads SGHNT; CDR2 reads YYREEE (reference sequence). The CDR3 loop spans 14 amino acids. Trimming removed 0 bases at V and 1 base at J, with 5 bases between. This chain's CDR3 is CASSLGGSNQPQHF. The CDR3 DNA follows: TGTGCCAGCAGCTTGGGAGGGAGCAATCAGCCCCAGCATTTT.